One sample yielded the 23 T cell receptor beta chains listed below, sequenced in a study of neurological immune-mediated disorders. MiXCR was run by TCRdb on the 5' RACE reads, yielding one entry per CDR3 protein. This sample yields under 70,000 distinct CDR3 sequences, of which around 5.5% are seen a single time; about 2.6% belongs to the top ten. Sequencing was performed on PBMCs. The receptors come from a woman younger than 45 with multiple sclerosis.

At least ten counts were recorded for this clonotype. The CDR3 spells CASSESHSDTQYF. CDR3 nucleotide sequence: TGTGCCAGCTCTGAGTCTCATTCAGATACGCAGTATTTT. The chain couples TRBV12-3 or TRBV12-4 to TRBJ2-3; D gene uncertain. The V end lost 8 bases, the J end lost 4 bases, and 13 bases lay between the germline ends. The CDR3 spans 13 residues.

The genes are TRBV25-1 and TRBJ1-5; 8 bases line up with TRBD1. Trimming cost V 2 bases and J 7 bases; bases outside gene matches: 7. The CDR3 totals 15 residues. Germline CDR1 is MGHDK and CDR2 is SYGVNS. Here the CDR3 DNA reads TGTGCCAGCAGTGAACAGGGGGCTGGTAAACAGCCCCAGCATTTT. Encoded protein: CASSEQGAGKQPQHF.

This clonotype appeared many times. CDR3 region: CATSREQFSVGELFF. The CDR3 nucleotides read TGTGCCACCAGCAGAGAACAGTTTTCGGTCGGGGAGCTGTTTTTT. The chain uses TRBV15 and TRBJ2-2; no clear D. V was clipped by 0 bases and J by 7 bases, with 12 bases between them. The CDR3 covers 15 residues. Per the germline V gene, CDR1 is LNHNV and CDR2 is YYDKDF (reference sequence).

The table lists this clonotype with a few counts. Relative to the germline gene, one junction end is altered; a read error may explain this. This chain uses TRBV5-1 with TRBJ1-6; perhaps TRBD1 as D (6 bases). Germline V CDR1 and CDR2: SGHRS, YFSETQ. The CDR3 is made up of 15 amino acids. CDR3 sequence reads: CASRQTGSYNSPLNF. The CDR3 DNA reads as TGCGCCAGCCGCCAAACAGGGTCCTATAATTCACCCCTCAACTTT.

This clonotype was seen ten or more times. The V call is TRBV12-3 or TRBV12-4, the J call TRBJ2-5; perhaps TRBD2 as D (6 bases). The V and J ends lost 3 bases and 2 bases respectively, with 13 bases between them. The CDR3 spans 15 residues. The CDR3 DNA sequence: TGTGCCAGCAGTTTTGCAGACCGGGGGCAAGAGACCCAGTACTTC. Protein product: CASSFADRGQETQYF.

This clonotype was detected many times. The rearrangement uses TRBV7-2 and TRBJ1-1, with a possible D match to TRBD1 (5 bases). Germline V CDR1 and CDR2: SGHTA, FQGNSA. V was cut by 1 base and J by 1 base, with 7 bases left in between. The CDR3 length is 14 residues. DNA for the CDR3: TGTGCCAGCAGCTTAGGGGGGGGGAACACTGAAGCTTTCTTT. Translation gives CASSLGGGNTEAFF.

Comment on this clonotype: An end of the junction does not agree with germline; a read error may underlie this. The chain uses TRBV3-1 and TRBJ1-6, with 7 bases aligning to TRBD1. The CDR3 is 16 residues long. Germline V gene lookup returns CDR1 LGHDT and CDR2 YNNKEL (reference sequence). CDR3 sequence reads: CASSRRTGGTNSPLNF. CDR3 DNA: TGTGCCAGCAGCCGCCGGACAGGAGGGACAAATTCACCCCTCAACTTT.

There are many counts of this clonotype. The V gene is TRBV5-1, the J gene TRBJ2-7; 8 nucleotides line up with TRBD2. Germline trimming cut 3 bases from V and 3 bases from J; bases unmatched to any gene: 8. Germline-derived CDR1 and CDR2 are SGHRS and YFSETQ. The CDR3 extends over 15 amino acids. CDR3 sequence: CASSSLGSGVYEQYF. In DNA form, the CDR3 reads TGCGCCAGCAGCTCCTTGGGTAGCGGGGTCTACGAGCAGTACTTC. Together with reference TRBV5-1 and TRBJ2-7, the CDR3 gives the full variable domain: KAGVTQTPRYLIKTRGQQVTLSCSPISGHRSVSWYQQTPGQGLQFLFEYFSETQRNKGNFPGRFSGRQFSNSRSEMNVSTLELGDSALYLCASSSLGSGVYEQYFGPGTRLTVT.

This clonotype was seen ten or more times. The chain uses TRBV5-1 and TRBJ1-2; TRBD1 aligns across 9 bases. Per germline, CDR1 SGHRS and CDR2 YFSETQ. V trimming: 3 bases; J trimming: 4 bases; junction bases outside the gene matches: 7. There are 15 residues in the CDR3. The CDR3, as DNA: TGCGCCAGCAGCTCGGAGAGGACAGGGGCCTATGGCTACACCTTC. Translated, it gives CASSSERTGAYGYTF.

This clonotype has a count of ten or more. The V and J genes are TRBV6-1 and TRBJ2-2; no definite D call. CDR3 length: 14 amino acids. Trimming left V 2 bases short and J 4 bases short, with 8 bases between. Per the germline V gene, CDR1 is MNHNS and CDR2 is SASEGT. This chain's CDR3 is CASSEISSTGELFF. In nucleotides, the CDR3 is TGTGCCAGCAGTGAAATTTCCAGCACCGGGGAGCTGTTTTTT.

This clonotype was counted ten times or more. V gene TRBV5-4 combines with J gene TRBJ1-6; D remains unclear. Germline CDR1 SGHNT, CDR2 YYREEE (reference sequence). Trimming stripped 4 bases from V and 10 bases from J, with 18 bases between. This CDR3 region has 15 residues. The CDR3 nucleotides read TGTGCCAGCAGCATGACGACCGGAGCCAACTCACCCCTCCACTTT. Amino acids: CASSMTTGANSPLHF. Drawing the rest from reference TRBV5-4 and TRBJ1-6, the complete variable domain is ETGVTQSPTHLIKTRGQQVTLRCSSQSGHNTVSWYQQALGQGPQFIFQYYREEENGRGNFPPRFSGLQFPNYSSELNVNALELDDSALYLCASSMTTGANSPLHFGNGTRLTVT.

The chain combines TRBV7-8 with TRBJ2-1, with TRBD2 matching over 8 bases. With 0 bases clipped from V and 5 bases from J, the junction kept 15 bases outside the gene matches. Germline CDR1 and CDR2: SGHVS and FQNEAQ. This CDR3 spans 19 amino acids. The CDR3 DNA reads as TGTGCCAGCAGCTTAGCGAAAGCCCGCGGACTAGCAGTAAACAATGAGCAGTTCTTC. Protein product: CASSLAKARGLAVNNEQFF.

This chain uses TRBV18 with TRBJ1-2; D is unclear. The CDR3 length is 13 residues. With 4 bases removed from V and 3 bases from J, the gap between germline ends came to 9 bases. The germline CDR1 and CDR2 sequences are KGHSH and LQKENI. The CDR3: CASSHSPDYGYTF. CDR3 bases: TGTGCCAGCTCACACTCCCCAGACTATGGCTACACCTTC.

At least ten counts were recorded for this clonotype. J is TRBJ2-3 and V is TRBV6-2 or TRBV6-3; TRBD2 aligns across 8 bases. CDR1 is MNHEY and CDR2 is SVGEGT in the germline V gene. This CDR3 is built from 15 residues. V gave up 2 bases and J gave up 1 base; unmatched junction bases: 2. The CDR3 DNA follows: TGTGCCAGCAGTTACCGGGGGGGTCGCACAGATACGCAGTATTTT. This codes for CASSYRGGRTDTQYF.

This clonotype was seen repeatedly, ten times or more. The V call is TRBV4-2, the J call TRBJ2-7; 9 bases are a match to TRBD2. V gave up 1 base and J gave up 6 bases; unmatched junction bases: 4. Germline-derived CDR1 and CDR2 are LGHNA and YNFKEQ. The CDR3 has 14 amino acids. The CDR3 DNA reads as TGTGCCAGCAGCCAAGGCGGGGGGGTTCCCGAGCAGTACTTC. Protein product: CASSQGGGVPEQYF.

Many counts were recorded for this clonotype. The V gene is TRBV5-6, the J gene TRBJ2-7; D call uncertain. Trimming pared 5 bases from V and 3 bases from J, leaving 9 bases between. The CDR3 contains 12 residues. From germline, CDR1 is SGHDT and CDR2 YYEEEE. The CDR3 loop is CASSSDLYEQYF. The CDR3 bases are TGTGCCAGCAGTTCCGATCTCTACGAGCAGTACTTC.

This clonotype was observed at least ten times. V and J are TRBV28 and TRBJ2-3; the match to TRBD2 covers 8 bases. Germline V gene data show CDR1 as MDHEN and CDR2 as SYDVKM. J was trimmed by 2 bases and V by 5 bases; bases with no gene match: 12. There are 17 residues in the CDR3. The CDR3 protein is CASSGAGERWVTDTQYF. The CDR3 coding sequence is TGTGCCAGCAGTGGAGCGGGGGAGCGGTGGGTCACAGATACGCAGTATTTT.

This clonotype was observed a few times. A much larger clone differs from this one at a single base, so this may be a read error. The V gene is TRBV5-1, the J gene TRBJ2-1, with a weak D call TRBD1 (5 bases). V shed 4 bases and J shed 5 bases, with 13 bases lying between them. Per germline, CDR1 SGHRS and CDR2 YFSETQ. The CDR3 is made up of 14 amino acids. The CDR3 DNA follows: TGCGCCAGCAGCCAAGGGGAATATAACAATGAGCAGTTCTTC. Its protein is CASSQGEYNNEQFF. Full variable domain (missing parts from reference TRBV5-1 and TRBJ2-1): KAGVTQTPRYLIKTRGQQVTLSCSPISGHRSVSWYQQTPGQGLQFLFEYFSETQRNKGNFPGRFSGRQFSNSRSEMNVSTLELGDSALYLCASSQGEYNNEQFFGPGTRLTVL.

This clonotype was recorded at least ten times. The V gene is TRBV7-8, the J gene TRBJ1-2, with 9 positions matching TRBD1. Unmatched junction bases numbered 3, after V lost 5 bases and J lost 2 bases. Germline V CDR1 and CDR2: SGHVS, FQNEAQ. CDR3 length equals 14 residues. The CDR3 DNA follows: TGTGCCAGCAGCCCGGGACAGGGAAACTATGGCTACACCTTC. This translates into CASSPGQGNYGYTF.

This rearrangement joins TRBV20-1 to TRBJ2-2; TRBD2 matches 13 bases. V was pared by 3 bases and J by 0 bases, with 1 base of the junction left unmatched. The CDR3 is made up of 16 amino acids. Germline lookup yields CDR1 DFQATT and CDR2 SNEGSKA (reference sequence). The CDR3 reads CSARTSGGTNTGELFF. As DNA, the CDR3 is TGCAGTGCTAGGACTAGCGGGGGGACGAACACCGGGGAGCTGTTTTTT.

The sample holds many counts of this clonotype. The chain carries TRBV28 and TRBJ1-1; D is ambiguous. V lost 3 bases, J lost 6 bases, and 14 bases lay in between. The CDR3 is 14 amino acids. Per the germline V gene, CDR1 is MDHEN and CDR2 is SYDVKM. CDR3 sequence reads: CASSFLRNRAEAFF. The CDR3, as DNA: TGTGCCAGCAGTTTCCTACGGAACCGGGCTGAAGCTTTCTTT.

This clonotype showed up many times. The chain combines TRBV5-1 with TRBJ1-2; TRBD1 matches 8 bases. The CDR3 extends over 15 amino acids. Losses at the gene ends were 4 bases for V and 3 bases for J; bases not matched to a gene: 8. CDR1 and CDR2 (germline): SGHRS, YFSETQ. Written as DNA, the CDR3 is TGCGCCAGCAGCATCGGACAGGGCGGATACTATGGCTACACCTTC. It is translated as CASSIGQGGYYGYTF.

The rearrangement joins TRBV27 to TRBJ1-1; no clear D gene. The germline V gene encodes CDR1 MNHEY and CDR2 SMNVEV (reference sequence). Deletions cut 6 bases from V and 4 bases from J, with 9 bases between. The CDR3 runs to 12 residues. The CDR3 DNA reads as TGTGCCAGCAGCAAGGTCGGCACTGAAGCTTTCTTT. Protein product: CASSKVGTEAFF.